This is a list of T cell receptor beta chains from one sample in a study of T cells in localized non-small cell lung cancer. TCRdb's copy holds only in-frame clones and misses some; the assay was immunoSEQ multiplex PCR. The sample includes approximately 7,000 clones, roughly 23% of them seen just once. The sequenced sample was lung tumor tissue, obtained before any cancer treatment. These TCRs come from a man aged 35 to 70 with stage III squamous cell lung carcinoma. Both conserved end residues are part of each CDR3. Each record gives: CDR3 protein, CDR3 DNA, D gene, V gene, clone size, CDR3 length, J gene. D genes are given only for firm matches. A row's size may be missing; if present it is once, few, many or a size class.

cdr3_aa: CASRYGTGANEQYF
cdr3_nt: TGTGCCAGTAGATATGGGACAGGGGCGAACGAGCAGTACTTC
d_call: TRBD1
v_call: TRBV19
clone_size: NA
cdr3_length: 14
j_call: TRBJ2-7

cdr3_aa: CASSSFTGTLPRDEQFF
cdr3_nt: TGTGCCAGCTCATCGTTCACCGGGACCCTTCCCCGGGATGAGCAGTTCTTC
d_call: NA
v_call: TRBV18
clone_size: few
cdr3_length: 17
j_call: TRBJ2-1

cdr3_aa: CASSQMTGFNEQFF
cdr3_nt: TGTGCCAGCAGCCAGATGACAGGGTTCAATGAGCAGTTCTTC
d_call: TRBD1
v_call: TRBV6-8
clone_size: NA
cdr3_length: 14
j_call: TRBJ2-1

cdr3_aa: CASSPQNPLGGTGELFF
cdr3_nt: TGTGCCAGCTCACCGCAAAACCCCCTGGGGGGAACCGGGGAGCTGTTTTTT
d_call: NA
v_call: TRBV18
clone_size: NA
cdr3_length: 17
j_call: TRBJ2-2

cdr3_aa: CASSYALGRGQNNEQFF
cdr3_nt: TGTGCCAGCAGTTACGCCCTGGGCAGGGGGCAGAACAATGAGCAGTTCTTC
d_call: TRBD1
v_call: TRBV6-8
clone_size: few
cdr3_length: 17
j_call: TRBJ2-1

cdr3_aa: CASSFLMNRVSSGNTIYF
cdr3_nt: TGTGCCAGCAGCTTCTTAATGAACAGGGTCAGCTCTGGAAACACCATATATTTT
d_call: NA
v_call: TRBV28
clone_size: few
cdr3_length: 18
j_call: TRBJ1-3

cdr3_aa: CASSYTGGSGYTF
cdr3_nt: TGTGCCAGCAGTTATACAGGGGGCTCTGGCTACACCTTC
d_call: TRBD1
v_call: TRBV6-8
clone_size: NA
cdr3_length: 13
j_call: TRBJ1-2

cdr3_aa: CASSPWSTHEQYF
cdr3_nt: TGTGCCAGCAGCCCGTGGTCCACCCACGAGCAGTACTTC
d_call: NA
v_call: TRBV21-1
clone_size: NA
cdr3_length: 13
j_call: TRBJ2-7

cdr3_aa: CASSDAGTEVQPQHF
cdr3_nt: TGTGCCAGCAGTGATGCAGGGACGGAGGTTCAGCCCCAGCATTTT
d_call: NA
v_call: TRBV6-8
clone_size: few
cdr3_length: 15
j_call: TRBJ1-5

cdr3_aa: CASRPTVSVNEKLFF
cdr3_nt: TGCGCCAGCAGGCCCACTGTTTCGGTTAATGAAAAACTGTTTTTT
d_call: NA
v_call: TRBV5-1
clone_size: NA
cdr3_length: 15
j_call: TRBJ1-4

cdr3_aa: CASSVEDGTDTQYF
cdr3_nt: TGTGCCAGCAGCGTAGAGGACGGCACAGATACGCAGTATTTT
d_call: NA
v_call: TRBV9
clone_size: few
cdr3_length: 14
j_call: TRBJ2-3

cdr3_aa: CASSQGLERQTQYF
cdr3_nt: TGCGCCAGCAGCCAGGGACTCGAGAGACAGACCCAGTACTTC
d_call: NA
v_call: TRBV1
clone_size: few
cdr3_length: 14
j_call: TRBJ2-5

cdr3_aa: CASSSPTSGGVTDTQYF
cdr3_nt: TGTGCCAGCAGCTCGCCGACTAGCGGGGGCGTTACAGATACGCAGTATTTT
d_call: TRBD2
v_call: TRBV11-3
clone_size: few
cdr3_length: 17
j_call: TRBJ2-3

cdr3_aa: CASSSRTGNQPQHF
cdr3_nt: TGTGCCAGCAGCTCGCGGACAGGTAATCAGCCCCAGCATTTT
d_call: TRBD1
v_call: TRBV11-3
clone_size: many
cdr3_length: 14
j_call: TRBJ1-5

cdr3_aa: CACPGELDTEAFF
cdr3_nt: TGTGCCTGCCCAGGGGAGTTGGACACTGAAGCTTTCTTT
d_call: NA
v_call: TRBV30
clone_size: NA
cdr3_length: 13
j_call: TRBJ1-1

cdr3_aa: CASSPPGQIGDEQFF
cdr3_nt: TGTGCCAGCAGCCCCCCCGGGCAGATAGGGGATGAGCAGTTCTTC
d_call: NA
v_call: TRBV6-8
clone_size: few
cdr3_length: 15
j_call: TRBJ2-1

cdr3_aa: CATSRDIGGSYNEQFF
cdr3_nt: TGTGCCACCAGCAGAGATATCGGAGGGTCATACAATGAGCAGTTCTTC
d_call: NA
v_call: TRBV15
clone_size: once
cdr3_length: 16
j_call: TRBJ2-1

cdr3_aa: CASSPDNDYGYTF
cdr3_nt: TGTGCCAGCAGTCCGGACAACGATTATGGCTACACCTTC
d_call: NA
v_call: TRBV9
clone_size: NA
cdr3_length: 13
j_call: TRBJ1-2

cdr3_aa: CASSLVRGHGNTIYF
cdr3_nt: TGTGCCAGCAGCTTGGTCAGGGGGCATGGAAACACCATATATTTT
d_call: TRBD1
v_call: TRBV11-3
clone_size: few
cdr3_length: 15
j_call: TRBJ1-3

cdr3_aa: CASHEGLGGEKLFF
cdr3_nt: TGTGCCAGCCACGAAGGGCTTGGAGGCGAAAAACTGTTTTTT
d_call: NA
v_call: TRBV19
clone_size: NA
cdr3_length: 14
j_call: TRBJ1-4

cdr3_aa: CAWSFPDTDTQYF
cdr3_nt: TGTGCCTGGAGTTTCCCAGACACAGATACGCAGTATTTT
d_call: NA
v_call: TRBV30
clone_size: medium-sized
cdr3_length: 13
j_call: TRBJ2-3

cdr3_aa: CASKKELLAGNIQYF
cdr3_nt: TGTGCCAGCAAAAAGGAACTCCTGGCGGGAAACATTCAGTACTTC
d_call: NA
v_call: TRBV6-8
clone_size: few
cdr3_length: 15
j_call: TRBJ2-4

cdr3_aa: CASSTNRGTLYGYTF
cdr3_nt: TGTGCCAGCAGCACTAACAGGGGGACCCTCTATGGCTACACCTTC
d_call: TRBD1
v_call: TRBV11-3
clone_size: few
cdr3_length: 15
j_call: TRBJ1-2

cdr3_aa: CASSPRQGVDGYTF
cdr3_nt: TGTGCCAGCAGCCCCCGGCAGGGGGTGGATGGCTACACCTTC
d_call: TRBD1
v_call: TRBV11-3
clone_size: few
cdr3_length: 14
j_call: TRBJ1-2

cdr3_aa: CASSYLGTAGEGYTF
cdr3_nt: TGTGCCAGCAGCTACCTCGGGACGGCGGGAGAAGGCTACACCTTC
d_call: NA
v_call: TRBV11-3
clone_size: NA
cdr3_length: 15
j_call: TRBJ1-2

cdr3_aa: CASSYAPGITREQYF
cdr3_nt: TGTGCCAGCAGTTACGCTCCCGGGATAACTCGGGAGCAGTACTTC
d_call: NA
v_call: TRBV6-8
clone_size: few
cdr3_length: 15
j_call: TRBJ2-7

cdr3_aa: CASSEANGRSYGYTF
cdr3_nt: TGTGCCAGCAGTGAAGCGAACGGGAGGAGCTATGGCTACACCTTC
d_call: NA
v_call: TRBV6-1
clone_size: few
cdr3_length: 15
j_call: TRBJ1-2

cdr3_aa: CASSLGRSSYNEQFF
cdr3_nt: TGTGCCAGCAGCTTGGGTCGGAGCTCCTACAATGAGCAGTTCTTC
d_call: NA
v_call: TRBV11-3
clone_size: NA
cdr3_length: 15
j_call: TRBJ2-1

cdr3_aa: CASSPPPGGANSPLHF
cdr3_nt: TGTGCCAGCAGCCCTCCCCCGGGGGGCGCAAATTCACCCCTCCACTTT
d_call: NA
v_call: TRBV11-3
clone_size: medium-sized
cdr3_length: 16
j_call: TRBJ1-6

cdr3_aa: CASSFSDRDVYGYTF
cdr3_nt: TGTGCCAGCAGCTTTTCGGACAGGGATGTCTATGGCTACACCTTC
d_call: TRBD1
v_call: TRBV11-3
clone_size: few
cdr3_length: 15
j_call: TRBJ1-2

cdr3_aa: CASSRAGGNNEQFF
cdr3_nt: TGTGCCAGCAGTAGAGCGGGGGGTAACAATGAGCAGTTCTTC
d_call: TRBD2
v_call: TRBV9
clone_size: few
cdr3_length: 14
j_call: TRBJ2-1

cdr3_aa: CASSQVPTGNYGYTF
cdr3_nt: TGTGCCAGCAGTCAGGTCCCAACGGGGAACTATGGCTACACCTTC
d_call: NA
v_call: TRBV11-3
clone_size: few
cdr3_length: 15
j_call: TRBJ1-2

cdr3_aa: CASSARDFPGETQYF
cdr3_nt: TGTGCCAGCAGTGCCCGGGACTTCCCTGGGGAGACCCAGTACTTC
d_call: NA
v_call: TRBV28
clone_size: medium-sized
cdr3_length: 15
j_call: TRBJ2-5

cdr3_aa: CASSVGTGDGYTF
cdr3_nt: TGTGCCAGCAGCGTAGGAACCGGGGATGGCTACACCTTC
d_call: NA
v_call: TRBV9
clone_size: NA
cdr3_length: 13
j_call: TRBJ1-2

cdr3_aa: CASLNFRAEAFF
cdr3_nt: TGTGCCAGCCTCAACTTTCGCGCTGAAGCTTTCTTT
d_call: NA
v_call: TRBV28
clone_size: few
cdr3_length: 12
j_call: TRBJ1-1

cdr3_aa: CASSLGPSTEAFF
cdr3_nt: TGTGCCAGCTCACTAGGACCATCCACTGAAGCTTTCTTT
d_call: NA
v_call: TRBV18
clone_size: NA
cdr3_length: 13
j_call: TRBJ1-1

cdr3_aa: CASSLGGSGMSFGELFF
cdr3_nt: TGCGCCAGCAGCTTGGGTGGTAGCGGGATGTCGTTTGGGGAGCTGTTTTTT
d_call: TRBD2
v_call: TRBV5-1
clone_size: NA
cdr3_length: 17
j_call: TRBJ2-2

cdr3_aa: CASSDELWGVGSQRETQYF
cdr3_nt: TGTGCCAGCAGTGATGAGTTGTGGGGGGTAGGGTCCCAACGGGAGACCCAGTACTTC
d_call: NA
v_call: TRBV9
clone_size: NA
cdr3_length: 19
j_call: TRBJ2-5

cdr3_aa: CASSKGQGFSGYTF
cdr3_nt: TGTGCCAGCAGTAAAGGACAGGGTTTTTCTGGCTACACCTTC
d_call: TRBD1
v_call: TRBV6-8
clone_size: NA
cdr3_length: 14
j_call: TRBJ1-2

cdr3_aa: CASSGGGYSYNSPLHF
cdr3_nt: TGTGCCAGCAGTGGGGGGGGGTACTCCTATAATTCACCCCTCCACTTT
d_call: NA
v_call: TRBV6-8
clone_size: NA
cdr3_length: 16
j_call: TRBJ1-6

cdr3_aa: CASSFMGSYNEQFF
cdr3_nt: TGTGCCAGCAGCTTCATGGGGTCCTACAATGAGCAGTTCTTC
d_call: NA
v_call: TRBV11-3
clone_size: NA
cdr3_length: 14
j_call: TRBJ2-1

cdr3_aa: CASSHDGQPNTEAFF
cdr3_nt: TGTGCCAGCAGCCACGACGGACAGCCGAACACTGAAGCTTTCTTT
d_call: NA
v_call: TRBV11-3
clone_size: medium-sized
cdr3_length: 15
j_call: TRBJ1-1

cdr3_aa: CASSLTWWGTDTQYF
cdr3_nt: TGTGCCAGTAGTCTTACGTGGTGGGGCACAGATACGCAGTATTTT
d_call: NA
v_call: TRBV19
clone_size: few
cdr3_length: 15
j_call: TRBJ2-3

cdr3_aa: CASSLGGDTYEQYF
cdr3_nt: TGTGCCAGCAGCTTGGGTGGGGATACCTACGAGCAGTACTTC
d_call: NA
v_call: TRBV11-3
clone_size: NA
cdr3_length: 14
j_call: TRBJ2-7

cdr3_aa: CASSLALAELYNEQFF
cdr3_nt: TGTGCCAGCAGCTTGGCACTAGCGGAGCTCTACAATGAGCAGTTCTTC
d_call: TRBD2
v_call: TRBV11-3
clone_size: NA
cdr3_length: 16
j_call: TRBJ2-1

cdr3_aa: CASVGGPTNEKLFF
cdr3_nt: TGTGCCAGCGTCGGGGGGCCAACTAATGAAAAACTGTTTTTT
d_call: NA
v_call: TRBV28
clone_size: NA
cdr3_length: 14
j_call: TRBJ1-4